Below, one TCR beta chain is given with its context. These data are taken from a study of CDR3 diversity in severe acne. The CDR3 is 15 amino acids. Trimming took off 0 bases at V and 1 base at J, with 12 bases between the two ends. In germline, CDR1 is DFQATT, CDR2 SNEGSKA (reference sequence). TCRdb processed the PCR reads anew with MiXCR; each CDR3 protein has one entry. The sample shows tens of thousands of distinct CDR3 sequences, 45% to 60% of them seen only once. V and J are TRBV20-1 and TRBJ1-1, with D possibly TRBD1 on 6 matching bases. Sequenced: blood. The clonotype originates from a male donor in good health, without acne. CDR3 loop: CSARDNGGQNTEAFF. CDR3 bases: TGCAGTGCTAGAGATAACGGGGGGCAGAACACTGAAGCTTTCTTT.